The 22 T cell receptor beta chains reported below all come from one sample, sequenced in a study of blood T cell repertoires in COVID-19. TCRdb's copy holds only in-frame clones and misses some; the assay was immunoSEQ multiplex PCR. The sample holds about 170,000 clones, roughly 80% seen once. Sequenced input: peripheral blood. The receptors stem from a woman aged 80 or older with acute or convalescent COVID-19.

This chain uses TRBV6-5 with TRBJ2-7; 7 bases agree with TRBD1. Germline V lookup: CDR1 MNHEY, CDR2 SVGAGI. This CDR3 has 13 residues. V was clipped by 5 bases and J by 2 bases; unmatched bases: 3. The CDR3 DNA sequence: TGTGCCAGCAGTCTAACAGGGGCCTACGAGCAGTACTTC. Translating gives CASSLTGAYEQYF.

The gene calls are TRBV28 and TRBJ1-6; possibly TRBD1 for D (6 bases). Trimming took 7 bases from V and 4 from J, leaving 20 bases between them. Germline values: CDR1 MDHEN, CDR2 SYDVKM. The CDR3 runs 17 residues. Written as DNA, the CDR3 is TGTGCCAGCACCAAAGACAGGCACCTCCCTTATAATTCACCCCTCCACTTT. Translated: CASTKDRHLPYNSPLHF.

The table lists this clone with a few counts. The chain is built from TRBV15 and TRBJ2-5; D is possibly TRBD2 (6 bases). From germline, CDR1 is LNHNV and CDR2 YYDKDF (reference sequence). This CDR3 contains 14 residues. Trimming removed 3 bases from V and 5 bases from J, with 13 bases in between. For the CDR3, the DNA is TGTGCCACCAGCAGGAAGCCGGGAGAGGAGACCCAGTACTTC. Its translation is CATSRKPGEETQYF.

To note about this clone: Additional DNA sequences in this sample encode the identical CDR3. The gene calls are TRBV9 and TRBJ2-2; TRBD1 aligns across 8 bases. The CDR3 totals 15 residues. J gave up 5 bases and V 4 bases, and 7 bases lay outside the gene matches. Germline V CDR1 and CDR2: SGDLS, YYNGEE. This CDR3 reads CASSLTGGSTGELFF. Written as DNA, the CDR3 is TGTGCCAGCAGCCTCACAGGGGGATCAACCGGGGAGCTGTTTTTT.

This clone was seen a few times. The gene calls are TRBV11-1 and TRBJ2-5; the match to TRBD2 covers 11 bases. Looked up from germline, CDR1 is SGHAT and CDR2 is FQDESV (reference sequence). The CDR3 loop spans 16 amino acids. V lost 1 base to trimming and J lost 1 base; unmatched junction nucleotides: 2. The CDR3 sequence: CASSLGGLAVQETQYF. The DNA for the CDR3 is TGTGCCAGCAGCTTAGGGGGACTAGCGGTCCAAGAGACCCAGTACTTC.

The CDR3 coding sequence is TGTGCCAGTAGTATAGATGGGTGGGGCGGTCAGCCCCAGCATTTT. Translation: CASSIDGWGGQPQHF. The rearrangement uses TRBV19 and TRBJ1-5, with a tentative D call TRBD1 (5 bases). The CDR3 is 15 amino acids. CDR1 and CDR2 (germline): LNHDA, SQIVND (reference sequence). Trimming shortened V by 0 bases and J by 6 bases, and 12 bases separated the two germline ends.

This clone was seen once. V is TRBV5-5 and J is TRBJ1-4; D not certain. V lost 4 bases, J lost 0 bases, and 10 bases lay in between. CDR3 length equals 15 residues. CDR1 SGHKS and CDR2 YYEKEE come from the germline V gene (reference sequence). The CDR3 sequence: CASSSPTTTNEKLFF. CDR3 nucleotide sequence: TGTGCCAGCAGCAGCCCAACGACAACTAATGAAAAACTGTTTTTT.

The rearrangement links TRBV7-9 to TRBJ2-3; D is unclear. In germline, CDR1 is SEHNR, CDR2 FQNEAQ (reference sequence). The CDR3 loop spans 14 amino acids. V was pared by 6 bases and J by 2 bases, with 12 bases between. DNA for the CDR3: TGTGCCAGCAGTTTACGGAGCGTCACAGATACGCAGTATTTT. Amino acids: CASSLRSVTDTQYF.

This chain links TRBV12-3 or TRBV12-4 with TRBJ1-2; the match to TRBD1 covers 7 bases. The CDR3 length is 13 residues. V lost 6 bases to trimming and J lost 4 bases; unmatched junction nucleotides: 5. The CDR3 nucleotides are TGTGCCAGCAGCGTTGGACAGGCCTATGGCTACACCTTC. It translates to CASSVGQAYGYTF.

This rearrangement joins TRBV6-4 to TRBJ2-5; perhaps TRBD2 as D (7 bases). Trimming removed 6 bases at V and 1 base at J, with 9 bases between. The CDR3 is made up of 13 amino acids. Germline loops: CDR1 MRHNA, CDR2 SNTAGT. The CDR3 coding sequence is TGTGCCAGCAGCCGGGGGGCCCAAGAGACCCAGTACTTC. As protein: CASSRGAQETQYF.

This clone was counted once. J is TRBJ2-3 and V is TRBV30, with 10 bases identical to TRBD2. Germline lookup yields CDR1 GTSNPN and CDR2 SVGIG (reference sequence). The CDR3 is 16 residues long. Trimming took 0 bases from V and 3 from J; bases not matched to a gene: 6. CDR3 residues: CAWSVRLAGATDTQYF. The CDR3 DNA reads TGTGCCTGGAGTGTTCGTCTAGCGGGAGCAACAGATACGCAGTATTTT.

The CDR3 is CASSLGQLDQETQYF. The DNA for the CDR3 is TGTGCCAGCAGCTTGGGACAGTTGGACCAAGAGACCCAGTACTTC. The V and J genes are TRBV7-6 and TRBJ2-5; 7 nucleotides align to TRBD1. Germline-derived CDR1 and CDR2 are SGHVS and FNYEAQ. There are 15 residues in the CDR3. V trimming: 3 bases; J trimming: 0 bases; junction bases outside the gene matches: 4.

The CDR3 is CASSYSGGRSNQPQHF. CDR3 nucleotide sequence: TGTGCCAGCAGTTACTCTGGGGGCCGCAGCAATCAGCCCCAGCATTTT. V is TRBV6-2 or TRBV6-3 and J is TRBJ1-5, with a weak D call TRBD1 (6 bases). This CDR3 region has 16 residues. Per germline, CDR1 MNHEY and CDR2 SVGEGT. V was pared by 0 bases and J by 1 base, with 10 bases between.

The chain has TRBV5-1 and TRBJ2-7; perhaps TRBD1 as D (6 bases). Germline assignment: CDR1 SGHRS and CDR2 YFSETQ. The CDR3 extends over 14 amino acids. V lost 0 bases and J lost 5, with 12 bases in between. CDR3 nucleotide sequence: TGCGCCAGCAGCTTGGAGGGGGTAAACGACGAGCAGTACTTC. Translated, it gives CASSLEGVNDEQYF.

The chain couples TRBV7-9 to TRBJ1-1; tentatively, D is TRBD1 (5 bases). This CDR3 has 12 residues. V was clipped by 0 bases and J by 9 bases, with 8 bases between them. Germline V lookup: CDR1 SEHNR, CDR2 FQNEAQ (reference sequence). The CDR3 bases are TGTGCCAGCAGCTTAGCAGCAGGGAAAGCTTTCTTT. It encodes CASSLAAGKAFF.

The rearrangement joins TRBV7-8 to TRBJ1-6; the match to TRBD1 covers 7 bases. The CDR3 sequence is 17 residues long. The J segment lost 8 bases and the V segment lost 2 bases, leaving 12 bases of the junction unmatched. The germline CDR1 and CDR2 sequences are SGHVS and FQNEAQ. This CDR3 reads CASSLTGLGGRYSPLHF. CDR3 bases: TGTGCCAGCAGCTTAACTGGCTTAGGGGGCAGATATTCACCCCTCCACTTT.

In DNA, the CDR3 is TGTGCCAGCAGCTTTCCAGGGGGCGTGGGCTATGGCTACACCTTC. Protein product: CASSFPGGVGYGYTF. V gene TRBV7-2 combines with J gene TRBJ1-2, with 8 positions matching TRBD1. Germline V gene data show CDR1 as SGHTA and CDR2 as FQGNSA. The CDR3 covers 15 residues. Trimming removed 3 bases from V and 4 bases from J; junction bases left unmatched: 7.

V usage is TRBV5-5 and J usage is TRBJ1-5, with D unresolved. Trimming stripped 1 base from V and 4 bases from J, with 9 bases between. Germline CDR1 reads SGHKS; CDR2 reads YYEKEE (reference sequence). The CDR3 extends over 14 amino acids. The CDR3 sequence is CASSLPGENQPQHF. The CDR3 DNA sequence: TGTGCCAGCAGCTTGCCCGGGGAGAATCAGCCCCAGCATTTT.

The CDR3 sequence: CASSESRRGRGTEAFF. The CDR3 bases are TGCGCCAGCAGTGAGTCCCGCAGGGGGCGGGGTACTGAAGCTTTCTTT. The rearrangement joins TRBV10-2 to TRBJ1-1; 8 positions agree with TRBD1. The CDR3 has 16 amino acids. The V gene end was trimmed by 0 bases and the J gene end by 5 bases; junction bases not matched to a gene: 8. Germline CDR1 and CDR2: WSHSY and SAAADI.

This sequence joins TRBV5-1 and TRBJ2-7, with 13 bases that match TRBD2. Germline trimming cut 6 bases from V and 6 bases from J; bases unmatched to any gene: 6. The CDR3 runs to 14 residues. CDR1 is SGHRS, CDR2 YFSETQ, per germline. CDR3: CASTRTSGSSEQYF. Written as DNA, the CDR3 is TGCGCCAGCACTAGGACTAGCGGGAGTAGCGAGCAGTACTTC.

The CDR3 DNA reads as TGTGCCAGCAGTTCCTTCGGATTAGCGGGGGGGCCTTGGGGAGAGACCCAGTACTTC. This gives the protein CASSSFGLAGGPWGETQYF. The chain joins TRBV28 to TRBJ2-5; 11 bases match TRBD2. The V gene's germline CDR1 is MDHEN and CDR2 SYDVKM. The J segment lost 4 bases and the V segment lost 4 bases, leaving 17 bases of the junction unmatched. CDR3 length: 19 amino acids. The full variable domain, completed using reference TRBV28 and TRBJ2-5, is DVKVTQSSRYLVKRTGEKVFLECVQDMDHENMFWYRQDPGLGLRLIYFSYDVKMKEKGDIPEGYSVSREKKERFSLILESASTNQTSMYLCASSSFGLAGGPWGETQYFGPGTRLLVL.

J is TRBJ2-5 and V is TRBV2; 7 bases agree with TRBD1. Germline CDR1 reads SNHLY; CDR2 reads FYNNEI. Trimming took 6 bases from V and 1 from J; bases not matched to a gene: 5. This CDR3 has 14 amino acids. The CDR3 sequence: CASRGQIIQETQYF. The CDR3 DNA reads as TGTGCCAGCAGGGGACAGATAATCCAAGAGACCCAGTACTTC.